This T cell receptor beta chain emerged from a study of blood T cell repertoires in COVID-19. Study-wide context: PBMCs, B-cell-depleted T cells, or T cells provided the cDNA or gDNA that made up the material.

Study processing details: Counts of nucleated cells, estimated from reference gene primer amplification, were obtained. Generated by immunoSEQ multiplex PCR, the TCRdb table keeps only in-frame clones and is missing some. From that table come the V and J calls and clone size; the DNA was used to work out D and trimming. Of about 200,000 clones listed, 89% were seen once; the top ten hold 6.5% to 9%. CDR3 length: 14 amino acids. V dropped 1 base and J dropped 4 bases, with 6 bases sitting between them. Germline V lookup: CDR1 SGHNT, CDR2 YYREEE (reference sequence). Ages ranged from about 18 to 100 years, with residence in 24 US areas. In Cohort 3, a recovered donor had either two negative PCRs, clearance, or symptom resolution.

This receptor was identified in a young woman who had recovered from COVID-19. This chain joins TRBV5-4 and TRBJ1-6; possibly TRBD1 for D (5 bases). The sequenced sample consisted of PBMCs or T cells enriched from blood (not recorded which). CDR3 in amino acids: CASSLRQYNSPLHF. As DNA, the CDR3 is TGTGCCAGCAGCTTGCGACAGTATAATTCACCCCTCCACTTT.